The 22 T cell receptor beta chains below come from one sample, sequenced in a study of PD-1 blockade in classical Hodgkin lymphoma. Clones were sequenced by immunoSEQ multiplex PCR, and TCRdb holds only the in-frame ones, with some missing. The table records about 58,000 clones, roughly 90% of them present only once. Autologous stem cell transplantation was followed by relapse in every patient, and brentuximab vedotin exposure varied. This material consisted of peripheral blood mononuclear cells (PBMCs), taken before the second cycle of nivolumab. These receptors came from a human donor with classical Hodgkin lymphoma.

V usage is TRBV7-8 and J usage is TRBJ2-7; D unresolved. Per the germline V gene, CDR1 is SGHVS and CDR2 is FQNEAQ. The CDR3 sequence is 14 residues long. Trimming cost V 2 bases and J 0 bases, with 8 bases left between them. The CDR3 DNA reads TGTGCCAGCAGCTTATTTAGAGCCTCCTACGAGCAGTACTTC. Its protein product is CASSLFRASYEQYF.

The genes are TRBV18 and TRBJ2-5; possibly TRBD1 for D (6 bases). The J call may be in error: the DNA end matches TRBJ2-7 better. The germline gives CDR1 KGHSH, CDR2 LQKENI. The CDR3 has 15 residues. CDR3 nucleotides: TGTGCCAGCTCCCCCGGGACAATGAGCTCCTACGAGCAGTACTTC. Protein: CASSPGTMSSYEQYF.

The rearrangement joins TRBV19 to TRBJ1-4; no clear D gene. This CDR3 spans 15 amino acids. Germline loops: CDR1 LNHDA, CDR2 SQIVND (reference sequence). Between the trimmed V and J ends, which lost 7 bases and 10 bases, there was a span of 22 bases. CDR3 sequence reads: CASTSPREIVGKLFF. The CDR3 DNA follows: TGTGCCAGTACCTCACCACGCGAAATTGTCGGAAAACTGTTTTTT.

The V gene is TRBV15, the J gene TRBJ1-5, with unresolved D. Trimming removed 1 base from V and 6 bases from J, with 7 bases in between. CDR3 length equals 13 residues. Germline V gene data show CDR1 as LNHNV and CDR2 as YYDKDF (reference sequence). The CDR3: CATSRVYGQPQHF. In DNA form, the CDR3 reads TGTGCCACCAGCAGAGTATACGGTCAGCCCCAGCATTTT. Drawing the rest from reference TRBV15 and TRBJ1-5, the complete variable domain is DAMVIQNPRYQVTQFGKPVTLSCSQTLNHNVMYWYQQKSSQAPKLLFHYYDKDFNNEADTPDNFQSRRPNTSFCFLDIRSPGLGDTAMYLCATSRVYGQPQHFGDGTRLSIL.

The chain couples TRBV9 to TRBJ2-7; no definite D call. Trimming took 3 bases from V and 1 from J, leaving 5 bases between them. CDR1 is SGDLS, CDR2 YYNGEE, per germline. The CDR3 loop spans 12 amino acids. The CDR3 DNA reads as TGTGCCAGCAGCGCAAGTTCCTACGAGCAGTACTTC. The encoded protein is CASSASSYEQYF.

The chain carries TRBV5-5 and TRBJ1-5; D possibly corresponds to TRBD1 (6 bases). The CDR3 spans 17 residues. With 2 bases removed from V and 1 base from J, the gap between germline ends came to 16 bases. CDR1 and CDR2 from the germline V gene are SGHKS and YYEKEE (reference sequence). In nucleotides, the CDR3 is TGTGCCAGCAGCTTAGACAGGACCACGGAAAGCAATCAGCCCCAGCATTTT. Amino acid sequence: CASSLDRTTESNQPQHF.

The CDR3 sequence is CSANRPDQYF. CDR3 nucleotide sequence: TGCAGTGCTAACCGCCCCGATCAGTACTTC. The chain combines TRBV20-1 with TRBJ2-5, with D unclear. The CDR3 has 10 residues. Per germline, CDR1 DFQATT and CDR2 SNEGSKA (reference sequence). V lost 4 bases and J 11 bases, leaving 11 bases between the germline ends.

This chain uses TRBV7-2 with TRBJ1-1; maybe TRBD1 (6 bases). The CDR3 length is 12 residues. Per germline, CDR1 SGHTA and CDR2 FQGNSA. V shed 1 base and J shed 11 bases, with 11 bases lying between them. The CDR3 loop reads CASSLVIRGAFF. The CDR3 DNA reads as TGTGCCAGCAGCTTAGTAATAAGGGGGGCTTTCTTT.

CDR3 residues: CASSPLFGGIGADTQYF. CDR3 in DNA: TGTGCCAGCAGTCCCCTATTTGGGGGAATCGGGGCAGATACGCAGTATTTT. This rearrangement joins TRBV27 to TRBJ2-3, with D possibly being TRBD1 or TRBD2 (5 bases each). CDR1 and CDR2 (germline): MNHEY, SMNVEV (reference sequence). The CDR3 extends over 17 amino acids. V was pared by 5 bases and J by 4 bases, with 22 bases between.

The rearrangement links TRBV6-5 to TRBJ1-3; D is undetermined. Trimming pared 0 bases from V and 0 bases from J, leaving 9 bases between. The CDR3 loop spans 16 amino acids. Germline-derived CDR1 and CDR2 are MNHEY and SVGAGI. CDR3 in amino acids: CASSYSGPSSGNTIYF. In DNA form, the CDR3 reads TGTGCCAGCAGTTACTCTGGGCCCTCCTCTGGAAACACCATATATTTT.

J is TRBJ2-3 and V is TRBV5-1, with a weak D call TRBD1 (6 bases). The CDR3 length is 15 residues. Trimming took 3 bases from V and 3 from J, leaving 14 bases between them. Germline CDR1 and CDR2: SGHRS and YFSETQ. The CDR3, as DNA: TGCGCCAGCAGCTCCGGGACACTTCGGACAGATACGCAGTATTTT. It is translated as CASSSGTLRTDTQYF.

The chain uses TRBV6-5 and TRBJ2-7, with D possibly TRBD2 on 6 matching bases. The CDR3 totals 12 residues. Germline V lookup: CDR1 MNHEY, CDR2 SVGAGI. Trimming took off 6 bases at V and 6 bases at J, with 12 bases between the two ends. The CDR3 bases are TGTGCCAGCAGCATGGGGGGTTCCGAGCAGTACTTC. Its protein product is CASSMGGSEQYF.

CDR3 in DNA: TGCGCCAGCCCCCGGCGGGGTAGCACAGATACGCAGTATTTT. It specifies CASPRRGSTDTQYF. The gene calls are TRBV23-1 and TRBJ2-3, with a tentative D call TRBD2 (6 bases). TRBV23-1 is recorded as an ORF, its role being uncertain. Trimming pared 8 bases from V and 0 bases from J, leaving 12 bases between. This CDR3 is 14 amino acids long.

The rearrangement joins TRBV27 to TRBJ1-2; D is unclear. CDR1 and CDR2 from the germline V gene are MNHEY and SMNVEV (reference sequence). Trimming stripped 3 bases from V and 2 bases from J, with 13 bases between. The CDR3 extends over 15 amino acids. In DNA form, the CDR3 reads TGTGCCAGCAGTTTTTCGCAGAGAGGAAACTATGGCTACACCTTC. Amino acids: CASSFSQRGNYGYTF.

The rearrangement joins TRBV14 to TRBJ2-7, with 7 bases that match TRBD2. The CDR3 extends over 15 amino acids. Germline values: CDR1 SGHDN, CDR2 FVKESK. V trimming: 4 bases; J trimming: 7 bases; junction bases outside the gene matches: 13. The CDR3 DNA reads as TGTGCCAGCAGCCGGGAGTGGGAGGGCTCCTGGGAGCAGTACTTC. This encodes CASSREWEGSWEQYF.

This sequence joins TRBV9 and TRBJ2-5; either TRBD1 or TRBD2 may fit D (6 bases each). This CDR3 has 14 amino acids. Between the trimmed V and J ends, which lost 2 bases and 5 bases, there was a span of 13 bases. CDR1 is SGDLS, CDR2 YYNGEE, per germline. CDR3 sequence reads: CASSVMGGGETQYF. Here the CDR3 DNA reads TGTGCCAGCAGCGTGATGGGGGGCGGGGAGACCCAGTACTTC.

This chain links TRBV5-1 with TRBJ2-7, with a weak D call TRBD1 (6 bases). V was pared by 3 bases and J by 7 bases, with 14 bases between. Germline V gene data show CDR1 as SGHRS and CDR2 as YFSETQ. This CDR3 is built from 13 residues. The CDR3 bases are TGCGCCAGCAGCTCTCGACAGGTAGGGGAGCAGTACTTC. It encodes CASSSRQVGEQYF.

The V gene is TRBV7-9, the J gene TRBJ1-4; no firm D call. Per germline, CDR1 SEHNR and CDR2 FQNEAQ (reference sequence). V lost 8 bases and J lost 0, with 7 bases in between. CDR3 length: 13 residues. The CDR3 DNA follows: TGTGCCAGCGGCCATGCAACTAATGAAAAACTGTTTTTT. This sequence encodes CASGHATNEKLFF.

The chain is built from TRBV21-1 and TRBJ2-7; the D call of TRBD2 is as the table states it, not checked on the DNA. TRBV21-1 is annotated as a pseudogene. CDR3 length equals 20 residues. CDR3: CASSKRLGSLAGPGGHEQYF. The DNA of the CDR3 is TGTGCCAGCAGCAAACGACTAGGTTCGCTAGCGGGACCCGGAGGGCACGAGCAGTACTTC.

CDR3 amino acids: CASSILGQGVSTDTQYF. The CDR3 nucleotides read TGTGCCAGTAGTATTCTGGGGCAGGGGGTAAGCACAGATACGCAGTATTTT. The chain employs TRBV19 and TRBJ2-3; 7 nucleotides line up with TRBD1. The CDR3 consists of 17 residues. Germline values: CDR1 LNHDA, CDR2 SQIVND (reference sequence). With V trimmed by 3 bases and J by 0 bases, 9 bases remained unmatched.

CDR3: CASTSGSYEQYF. CDR3 coding DNA: TGTGCCAGTACTAGCGGCTCCTACGAGCAGTACTTC. The chain has TRBV2 and TRBJ2-7; 8 nucleotides match TRBD2. Germline lookup yields CDR1 SNHLY and CDR2 FYNNEI. The CDR3 covers 12 residues. The V and J ends lost 9 bases and 0 bases, in that order; junction bases with no gene match: 1.

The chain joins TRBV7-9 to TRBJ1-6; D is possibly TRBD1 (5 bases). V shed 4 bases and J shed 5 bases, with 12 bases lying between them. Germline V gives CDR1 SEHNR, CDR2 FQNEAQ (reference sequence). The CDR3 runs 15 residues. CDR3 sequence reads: CASSSGAGDNSPLHF. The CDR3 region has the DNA TGTGCCAGCAGCTCCGGCGCGGGGGATAATTCACCCCTCCACTTT.